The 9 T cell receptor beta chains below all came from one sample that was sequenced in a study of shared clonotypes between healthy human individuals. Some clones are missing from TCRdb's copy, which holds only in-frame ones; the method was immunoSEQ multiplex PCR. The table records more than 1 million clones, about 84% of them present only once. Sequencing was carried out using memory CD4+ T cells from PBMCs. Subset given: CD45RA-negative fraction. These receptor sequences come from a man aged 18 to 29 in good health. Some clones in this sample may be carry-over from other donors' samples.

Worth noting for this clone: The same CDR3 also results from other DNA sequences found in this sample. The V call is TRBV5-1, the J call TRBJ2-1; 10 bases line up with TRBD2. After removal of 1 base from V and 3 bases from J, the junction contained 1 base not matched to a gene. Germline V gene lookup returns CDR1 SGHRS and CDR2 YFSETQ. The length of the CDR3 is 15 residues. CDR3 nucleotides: TGCGCCAGCAGCTTGCCTAGCGGGAGCTACAATGAGCAGTTCTTC. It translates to CASSLPSGSYNEQFF.

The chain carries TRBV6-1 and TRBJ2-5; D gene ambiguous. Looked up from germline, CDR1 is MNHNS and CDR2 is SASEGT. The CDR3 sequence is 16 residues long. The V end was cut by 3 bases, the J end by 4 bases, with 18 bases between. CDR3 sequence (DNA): TGTGCCAGCAGTGAGGTGGGCGTCCTAATGGGAGAGACCCAGTACTTC. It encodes CASSEVGVLMGETQYF.

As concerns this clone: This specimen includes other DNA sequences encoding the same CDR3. The CDR3 sequence is CASSLEGRETQYF. The CDR3 coding sequence is TGTGCCAGCAGCTTAGAGGGTCGGGAGACCCAGTACTTC. The rearrangement links TRBV11-2 to TRBJ2-5; D uncertain. Trimming stripped 0 bases from V and 5 bases from J, with 7 bases between. The CDR3 spans 13 residues. The V gene's germline CDR1 is SGHAT and CDR2 FQNNGV.

CDR3 coding DNA: TGTGCCAGCTCGCGACAGGGGAGCAATCAGCCCCAGCATTTT. It codes for CASSRQGSNQPQHF. The V and J genes are TRBV18 and TRBJ1-5; 8 nucleotides match TRBD1. V gave up 6 bases and J gave up 1 base; unmatched junction bases: 2. The CDR3 spans 14 residues. Germline CDR1 reads KGHSH; CDR2 reads LQKENI.

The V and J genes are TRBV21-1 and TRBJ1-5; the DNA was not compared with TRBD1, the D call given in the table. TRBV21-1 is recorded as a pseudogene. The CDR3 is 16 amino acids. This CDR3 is CASSKNLTGINQPQHF. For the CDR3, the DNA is TGTGCCAGCAGCAAAAACCTGACAGGGATCAATCAGCCCCAGCATTTT.

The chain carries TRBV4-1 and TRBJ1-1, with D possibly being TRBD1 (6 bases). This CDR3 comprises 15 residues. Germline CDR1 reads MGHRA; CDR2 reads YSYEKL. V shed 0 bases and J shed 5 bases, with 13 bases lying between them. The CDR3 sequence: CASSQEVGRGTEAFF. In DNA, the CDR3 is TGCGCCAGCAGCCAAGAAGTAGGGAGGGGGACTGAAGCTTTCTTT.

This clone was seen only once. The CDR3 protein is CASSLWGSADTQYF. The DNA of the CDR3 is TGTGCCAGCAGCTTATGGGGGAGTGCAGATACGCAGTATTTT. The chain links TRBV13 to TRBJ2-3; D is possibly TRBD1 or TRBD2 (5 bases each). The CDR3 is made up of 14 amino acids. V was trimmed by 2 bases and J by 4 bases, leaving 10 bases between them. Germline CDR1 reads PRHDT; CDR2 reads FYEKMQ (reference sequence). The full variable domain, its missing parts supplied by reference TRBV13 and TRBJ2-3, is AAGVIQSPRHLIKEKRETATLKCYPIPRHDTVYWYQQGPGQDPQFLISFYEKMQSDKGSIPDRFSAQQFSDYHSELNMSSLELGDSALYFCASSLWGSADTQYFGPGTRLTVL.

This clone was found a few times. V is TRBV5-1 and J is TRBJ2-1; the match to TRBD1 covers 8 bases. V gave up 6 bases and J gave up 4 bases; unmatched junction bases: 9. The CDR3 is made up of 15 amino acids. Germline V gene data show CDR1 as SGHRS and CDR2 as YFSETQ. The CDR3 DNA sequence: TGCGCCAGCAACTTCGGGGACAGGAGGTACAATGAGCAGTTCTTC. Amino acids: CASNFGDRRYNEQFF. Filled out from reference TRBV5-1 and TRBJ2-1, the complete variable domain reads KAGVTQTPRYLIKTRGQQVTLSCSPISGHRSVSWYQQTPGQGLQFLFEYFSETQRNKGNFPGRFSGRQFSNSRSEMNVSTLELGDSALYLCASNFGDRRYNEQFFGPGTRLTVL.

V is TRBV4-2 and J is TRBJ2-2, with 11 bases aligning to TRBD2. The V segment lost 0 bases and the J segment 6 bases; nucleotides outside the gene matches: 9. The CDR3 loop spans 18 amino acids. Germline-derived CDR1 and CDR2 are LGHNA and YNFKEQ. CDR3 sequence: CASSQDLAGGIVAGELFF. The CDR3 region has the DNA TGTGCCAGCAGCCAAGATCTAGCGGGAGGAATAGTAGCCGGGGAGCTGTTTTTT.